This TCR beta chain is from a study of blood T cell repertoires in COVID-19. For the study at large: The origin of the acute and convalescent COVID-19 samples was the United States, Italy and Spain.

Sequencing was performed with immunoSEQ multiplex PCR; in TCRdb, only in-frame clones are kept and a portion is missing. The sample lists around 340,000 clones; 65% to 85% were seen once. The CDR3 spans 16 residues. CDR1 is MNHNY and CDR2 is SVGAGI in the germline V gene (reference sequence). The V and J ends lost 2 bases and 5 bases, in that order; junction bases with no gene match: 8. The genes are TRBV6-6 and TRBJ2-2; 7 nucleotides line up with TRBD1. This clonotype was obtained from a man aged 30 to 39 with active or convalescent COVID-19. The sample comprised peripheral blood. In nucleotides, the CDR3 is TGTGCCAGCAGTTACCCCAAGGGCAGGGGGACCGGGGAGCTGTTTTTT. Amino acids: CASSYPKGRGTGELFF.